This T cell receptor beta chain was sequenced in a study of T cell clones after liver transplantation. Produced via immunoSEQ multiplex PCR; TCRdb's table is partial and in-frame only. The sample records tens of thousands of clones, more than 90% being singletons. The V gene's germline CDR1 is LGHNA and CDR2 YSLEER. J lost 4 bases, V lost 2 bases, and 12 bases had no gene match. This CDR3 is 19 amino acids long. This clone is a singleton in its sample. The chain carries TRBV4-3 and TRBJ2-6, with 9 positions matching TRBD1. The clonotype was recovered from a human donor who received a liver transplant. The starting material was CD4+ T cells from blood, obtained before liver transplant. CDR3 in DNA: TGCGCCAGCAGCCAACGACCGGGACAGGGTAGGACCGGGGCCAACGTCCTGACTTTC. Translating it yields CASSQRPGQGRTGANVLTF.